What follows describes a single T cell receptor beta chain. This sample was included in a study of shared clonotypes between healthy human individuals. Researchers ran the assay at a deep level. Clones were read by immunoSEQ multiplex PCR, and TCRdb kept only the in-frame ones, dropping some. The repertoire holds 1.5 million to 1.9 million clones, with approximately 98% as singletons. The CDR3 is 11 residues long. Germline CDR1 is WSHSY and CDR2 is SAAADI. Deletions cut 3 bases from V and 10 bases from J, with 9 bases between. The chain joins TRBV10-2 to TRBJ1-1; D unclear. Sequenced material: naive CD4+ T cells sorted from blood. The subset denotes: CD45RA+ positively selected. This TCR derives from a man aged 25-45 years in good health. CDR3 amino acids: CASSDLVLAFF. The CDR3 region has the DNA TGCGCCAGCAGTGATTTAGTTCTAGCTTTCTTT.